This T cell receptor (beta chain) was sequenced for a study of blood T cell repertoires in COVID-19. On the study more broadly: The study drew acute and convalescent COVID-19 samples from the United States, Italy and Spain. PBMCs, B-cell-depleted T cells, or T cells were the source of the cDNA or gDNA that made up the material.

Recruits, aged roughly 18 to 95 years, lived in around 24 US areas. Cohorts were determined from participant-reported clinical history. Trimming took 5 bases from V and 11 from J; bases not matched to a gene: 16. The CDR3 length is 14 residues. The germline V gene encodes CDR1 GTSNPN and CDR2 SVGIG (reference sequence). Here immunoSEQ multiplex PCR was the method, and the copy in TCRdb shows in-frame clones only, minus some. The sample lists fewer than 500,000 clones, roughly 90% occurring once. The sequenced sample was PBMCs or T cells enriched from blood (not recorded which). The clonotype originates from a woman in her twenties or thirties with acute COVID-19. The V and J genes are TRBV30 and TRBJ1-2; 8 positions match TRBD1. In DNA form, the CDR3 reads TGTGCCTGGGGATCCAGGGGGCGGTCTATATGGTACACCTTC. Residues: CAWGSRGRSIWYTF.